The present T cell receptor beta chain was sequenced within a study of cytomegalovirus exposure and HLA in healthy donors. This clone was detected a few times. Its antigen remains unknown. Unmatched junction bases numbered 6, after V lost 3 bases and J lost 4 bases. Germline CDR1 and CDR2: LNHDA and SQIVND (reference sequence). The CDR3 runs to 15 residues. Whole-study results and caveats: The authors considered a cluster of highly shared sequence variants likely to be a sequencing artifact. The study reported that TCR beta sequences accurately predicted HLA-A and HLA-B alleles in most subjects.

Primers included in the PCR were 60 Vbeta and 13 Jbeta primers. Some clones are missing from TCRdb's copy, which holds only in-frame ones; the method was immunoSEQ multiplex PCR. Here the sample spans under 200,000 clones, 68% being singletons. The J gene is TRBJ2-3, the V gene TRBV19, with TRBD2 matching over 8 bases. The sequenced sample was PBMCs. The receptor was isolated from a woman between 35 and 50 years old in good health and CMV-seropositive. The CDR3 is CASSIPGGDSDTQYF. In DNA form, the CDR3 reads TGTGCCAGTAGTATCCCGGGAGGGGATTCAGATACGCAGTATTTT.